The 4 T cell receptor beta chains listed next were all sequenced from one sample in a study of cytomegalovirus exposure and HLA in healthy donors. PCR primers comprised 60 Vbeta and 13 Jbeta primers. This table comes from immunoSEQ multiplex PCR, and its TCRdb copy is limited to in-frame clones, with some not included. The sample has about 140,000 clones, 73% seen once; the top ten hold around 1.2%. Sequencing was done on a sample of PBMCs. All receptors derive from a woman in her forties in good health and CMV-seronegative.

The V and J genes are TRBV6-4 and TRBJ2-3; 9 bases are a match to TRBD2. J gave up 4 bases and V 6 bases, and 11 bases lay outside the gene matches. CDR1 is MRHNA and CDR2 is SNTAGT in the germline V gene. This CDR3 has 16 residues. Written as DNA, the CDR3 is TGTGCCAGCAGCCTAAGCGGGGGGACCGTTGCAGATACGCAGTATTTT. Its translation is CASSLSGGTVADTQYF.

This rearrangement joins TRBV9 to TRBJ2-6, with D perhaps matching TRBD1 (6 bases). With 4 bases removed from V and 0 bases from J, the gap between germline ends came to 14 bases. The CDR3 length is 17 residues. Germline lookup yields CDR1 SGDLS and CDR2 YYNGEE. In DNA form, the CDR3 reads TGTGCCAGCAGCCGCAGGGACACAAGCTCTGGGGCCAACGTCCTGACTTTC. This codes for CASSRRDTSSGANVLTF.

The chain employs TRBV19 and TRBJ2-7; 9 nucleotides match TRBD2. Trimming removed 3 bases from V and 2 bases from J; junction bases left unmatched: 2. The CDR3 runs 14 residues. Germline CDR1 reads LNHDA; CDR2 reads SQIVND (reference sequence). The CDR3 loop reads CASSMASGAYEQYF. In DNA, the CDR3 is TGTGCCAGTAGTATGGCTAGCGGGGCCTACGAGCAGTACTTC.

About this clone: One end of the junction does not line up with germline, which may come from a read error. The chain employs TRBV6-1 and TRBJ2-7; TRBD2 matches 13 bases. CDR1 MNHNS and CDR2 SASEGT come from the germline V gene. The CDR3 runs 15 residues. The CDR3 is CTSSGLAGVSYEQYF. CDR3 bases: TGTACCAGCAGTGGACTAGCGGGGGTCTCCTACGAGCAGTACTTC.